A few counts support the clone carrying this TCR beta chain. What it recognizes is unknown. This specimen belongs to a study of response to subunit inactivated influenza vaccine. General study findings and limits: Few additional T cells are recruited per seasonal influenza vaccination, authors suggested.

Germline loops: CDR1 SQVTM, CDR2 ANQGSEA. This CDR3 is 14 amino acids long. V was trimmed by 1 base and J by 2 bases, leaving 10 bases between them. TCRdb fed the RT-PCR reads into MiXCR, producing one record per CDR3 protein. This sample has more than 400,000 distinct CDR3 sequences, with approximately 7.7% found just once. The sequences come from PBMCs from blood, collected less than 30 months after vaccination. The genes are TRBV29-1 and TRBJ2-3, with a weak D call TRBD2 (6 bases). This receptor was taken from a man aged 45-69 years who received an inactivated influenza vaccine. CDR3 amino acids: CSVEAGALTDTQYF. In nucleotides, the CDR3 is TGCAGCGTTGAAGCGGGAGCCCTCACAGATACGCAGTATTTT.